Listed here are 22 T cell receptor beta chains from one sample, sequenced in a study of blood T cell repertoires in COVID-19. The data were produced by immunoSEQ multiplex PCR, yet TCRdb's version contains in-frame clones alone and is incomplete. The sample lists over 250,000 clones; 83% were seen once. Material: peripheral blood. These receptors were obtained from a woman aged 45 to 65 who had recovered from COVID-19.

The chain has TRBV2 and TRBJ2-3, with 9 bases lining up with TRBD1. J gave up 4 bases and V 9 bases, and 8 bases lay outside the gene matches. The length of the CDR3 is 14 residues. From germline, CDR1 is SNHLY and CDR2 FYNNEI. CDR3 coding DNA: TGTGCCAGGGACAGGGGCAGTGATGCAGATACGCAGTATTTT. This codes for CARDRGSDADTQYF.

The V and J genes are TRBV9 and TRBJ2-2; 10 positions agree with TRBD2. The junction had 18 bases not matched to a gene; V was cut back by 0 bases and J by 4 bases. The CDR3 has 21 amino acids. Germline V gene lookup returns CDR1 SGDLS and CDR2 YYNGEE. In nucleotides, the CDR3 is TGTGCCAGCAGCGTAGGCTATAGGGCTAGCGGGGGCCCCGTAGGCACCGGGGAGCTGTTTTTT. It yields the protein CASSVGYRASGGPVGTGELFF. The whole variable domain, filled in from reference TRBV9 and TRBJ2-2, reads DSGVTQTPKHLITATGQRVTLRCSPRSGDLSVYWYQQSLDQGLQFLIQYYNGEERAKGNILERFSAQQFPDLHSELNLSSLELGDSALYFCASSVGYRASGGPVGTGELFFGEGSRLTVL.

This clone appeared once. The genes are TRBV6-5 and TRBJ2-5; D possibly corresponds to TRBD2 (6 bases). This CDR3 region has 14 residues. In germline, CDR1 is MNHEY, CDR2 SVGAGI. The V and J ends lost 6 bases and 1 base respectively, with 12 bases between them. CDR3 sequence reads: CASSLSGAQETQYF. The CDR3 DNA follows: TGTGCCAGCAGCCTTAGCGGAGCCCAAGAGACCCAGTACTTC.

V and J are TRBV7-9 and TRBJ1-1; D possibly corresponds to TRBD1 (5 bases). The germline gives CDR1 SEHNR, CDR2 FQNEAQ (reference sequence). The CDR3 spans 18 residues. The V gene lost 5 bases and the J gene lost 0 bases, with 22 bases spanning the gap. The CDR3 DNA is TGTGCCAGCAGCCTCATGAGGACACTCACTCTCGTGAACACTGAAGCTTTCTTT. Protein product: CASSLMRTLTLVNTEAFF.

V gene TRBV6-5 combines with J gene TRBJ1-1; 7 bases map to TRBD1. This CDR3 has 13 residues. V lost 6 bases to trimming and J lost 7 bases; unmatched junction nucleotides: 8. Germline-derived CDR1 and CDR2 are MNHEY and SVGAGI. The CDR3 here is CASRSTGKIEAFF. The DNA for the CDR3 is TGTGCCAGCAGATCGACAGGGAAGATTGAAGCTTTCTTT.

This chain uses TRBV5-4 with TRBJ2-5; possible D gene TRBD2, 7 bases. Germline CDR1 SGHNT, CDR2 YYREEE (reference sequence). Trimming took off 2 bases at V and 5 bases at J, with 25 bases between the two ends. The CDR3 has 18 residues. The CDR3 sequence is CASSFKILPAEGGETQYF. DNA for the CDR3: TGTGCCAGCAGCTTTAAGATCCTCCCAGCGGAGGGGGGGGAGACCCAGTACTTC.

The count of this clone is one. The V gene is TRBV12-3 or TRBV12-4, the J gene TRBJ1-5; D unclear. CDR3 length: 13 residues. The V end was cut by 5 bases, the J end by 2 bases, with 7 bases between. This CDR3 is CASSPIGNQPQHF. The CDR3 DNA reads TGTGCCAGCAGTCCTATAGGCAATCAGCCCCAGCATTTT.

This rearrangement joins TRBV11-2 to TRBJ2-7; 7 nucleotides line up with TRBD2. Germline V gene sequence: CDR1 SGHAT, CDR2 FQNNGV. J was trimmed by 2 bases and V by 0 bases; bases with no gene match: 4. The CDR3 consists of 15 residues. The CDR3 DNA reads as TGTGCCAGCAGCTTAGATCCGGCGGGAGCCTACGAGCAGTACTTC. It translates to CASSLDPAGAYEQYF.

This rearrangement joins TRBV19 to TRBJ2-7, with TRBD1 matching 10 bases. Unmatched junction bases numbered 1, after V lost 0 bases and J lost 2 bases. The CDR3 contains 15 residues. Germline CDR1 reads LNHDA; CDR2 reads SQIVND (reference sequence). The CDR3 reads CASSIDGTGAYEQYF. In nucleotides, the CDR3 is TGTGCCAGTAGTATAGACGGGACAGGGGCCTACGAGCAGTACTTC.

The chain links TRBV7-9 to TRBJ2-5; D gene ambiguous. This CDR3 is 14 amino acids long. Germline loops: CDR1 SEHNR, CDR2 FQNEAQ (reference sequence). V lost 0 bases and J 1 base, leaving 6 bases between the germline ends. In DNA form, the CDR3 reads TGTGCCAGCAGCTTAGCGGCTGGCCAAGAGACCCAGTACTTC. As protein: CASSLAAGQETQYF. The full variable domain, in which reference TRBV7-9 and TRBJ2-5 provide the parts outside the CDR3, is DTGVSQNPRHKITKRGQNVTFRCDPISEHNRLYWYRQTLGQGPEFLTYFQNEAQLEKSRLLSDRFSAERPKGSFSTLEIQRTEQGDSAMYLCASSLAAGQETQYFGPGTRLLVL.

The chain is built from TRBV18 and TRBJ1-1; TRBD1 matches at 12 bases. The CDR3 covers 15 residues. CDR1 is KGHSH and CDR2 is LQKENI in the germline V gene. V lost 4 bases, J lost 6 bases, and 6 bases stayed unmatched. Here the CDR3 reads CASSQGQGATSEAFF. The DNA for the CDR3 is TGTGCCAGCTCACAGGGACAGGGGGCAACCTCTGAAGCTTTCTTT.

The genes are TRBV6-5 and TRBJ1-2; D call uncertain. Germline loops: CDR1 MNHEY, CDR2 SVGAGI. The V gene lost 6 bases and the J gene lost 4 bases, with 9 bases spanning the gap. The length of the CDR3 is 12 residues. CDR3 nucleotide sequence: TGTGCCAGCAGCGGCGAGGCCTATGGCTACACCTTC. As protein: CASSGEAYGYTF.

V and J are TRBV12-3 or TRBV12-4 and TRBJ2-7; tentative D call: TRBD1 (6 bases). V dropped 5 bases and J dropped 4 bases, with 12 bases sitting between them. This CDR3 contains 13 residues. CDR3 region: CASSPTGRYEQYF. Written as DNA, the CDR3 is TGTGCCAGCAGTCCAACAGGGCGTTACGAGCAGTACTTC.

The V and J genes are TRBV27 and TRBJ2-4; 12 bases agree with TRBD2. The CDR3 sequence is 13 residues long. J lost 14 bases, V lost 3 bases, and 5 bases had no gene match. Germline CDR1 is MNHEY and CDR2 is SMNVEV (reference sequence). CDR3 nucleotide sequence: TGTGCCAGCAGTTTCCGGACTAGCGGGAATAAGTACTTC. Residues: CASSFRTSGNKYF.

The chain couples TRBV12-3 or TRBV12-4 to TRBJ2-1, with unresolved D. V shed 0 bases and J shed 15 bases, with 12 bases lying between them. This CDR3 is 12 amino acids long. CDR3 DNA sequence: TGTGCCAGCAGTTTAGCGGCTCCTGATCGGTTCTTC. Protein sequence: CASSLAAPDRFF.

The chain recombines TRBV5-4 with TRBJ1-6; no reliable D call. CDR1 and CDR2 from the germline V gene are SGHNT and YYREEE (reference sequence). Deletions cut 2 bases from V and 0 bases from J, with 12 bases between. The CDR3 totals 17 residues. The CDR3 sequence is CASSFKESSSYNSPLHF. CDR3 sequence (DNA): TGTGCCAGCAGCTTTAAAGAGTCGTCCTCCTATAATTCACCCCTCCACTTT.

V usage is TRBV5-1 and J usage is TRBJ2-1; 11 nucleotides line up with TRBD2. Trimming removed 3 bases from V and 2 bases from J; junction bases left unmatched: 7. Germline V gene lookup returns CDR1 SGHRS and CDR2 YFSETQ. This CDR3 has 17 amino acids. For the CDR3, the DNA is TGCGCCAGCAGCTCGGCGACTAGCGGGATTACCTACAATGAGCAGTTCTTC. Its protein product is CASSSATSGITYNEQFF.

This clone has more than one count but fewer than ten. This chain connects TRBV6-2 or TRBV6-3 to TRBJ1-5; D remains ambiguous. Trimming removed 6 bases at V and 7 bases at J, with 19 bases between. The CDR3 is made up of 15 amino acids. CDR1 and CDR2 from the germline V gene are MNHEY and SVGEGT. This CDR3 is CASSPMTSPQQPQHF. CDR3 in DNA: TGTGCCAGCAGCCCCATGACATCCCCCCAACAGCCCCAGCATTTT.

A note on this clone: The sample contains more than one DNA sequence encoding this CDR3. This chain links TRBV5-1 with TRBJ2-3, with 11 nucleotides matching TRBD1. Germline values: CDR1 SGHRS, CDR2 YFSETQ. The ends lost 3 bases at V and 3 bases at J; junction bases unmatched: 3. The CDR3 covers 15 residues. Here the CDR3 DNA reads TGCGCCAGCAGCTCGGGACAGGGGGTTACAGATACGCAGTATTTT. It is translated as CASSSGQGVTDTQYF.

The chain uses TRBV2 and TRBJ2-1, with 7 positions matching TRBD2. This CDR3 comprises 13 residues. CDR1 is SNHLY and CDR2 is FYNNEI in the germline V gene. V shed 6 bases, J shed 3 bases, and the junction held 2 bases outside the gene matches. The CDR3 protein is CASRGRGYNEQFF. The CDR3 DNA follows: TGTGCCAGCAGGGGGAGGGGCTACAATGAGCAGTTCTTC.

The chain couples TRBV15 to TRBJ1-4, with 8 positions matching TRBD1. V lost 1 base and J lost 5; bases outside the gene matches: 12. Germline-derived CDR1 and CDR2 are LNHNV and YYDKDF (reference sequence). The CDR3 loop spans 18 amino acids. The CDR3 here is CATSRARDRLRLNEKLFF. In DNA, the CDR3 is TGTGCCACCAGCAGAGCCCGGGACAGGCTTCGTTTGAATGAAAAACTGTTTTTT.

The rearrangement links TRBV4-1 to TRBJ2-1; 7 bases align to TRBD1. V trimming: 6 bases; J trimming: 2 bases; junction bases outside the gene matches: 7. Germline V gene lookup returns CDR1 MGHRA and CDR2 YSYEKL. The CDR3 is made up of 15 amino acids. CDR3 amino acids: CASRQGLSPYNEQFF. The CDR3 DNA reads as TGCGCCAGCAGACAGGGGTTAAGCCCCTACAATGAGCAGTTCTTC.